The source of this T cell receptor (beta chain) is a study of cytomegalovirus exposure and HLA in healthy donors. Primers included in the PCR were 60 Vbeta and 13 Jbeta primers. Original methodology: Later, an analysis found 80 million or so unique TCR beta chains, and roughly 10 million of these were shared. The assay was immunoSEQ multiplex PCR, and TCRdb's table has in-frame clones only and misses some. From that table come the V and J calls and clone size; the DNA was used to work out D and trimming. The sample holds tens of thousands of clones, around 73% seen once. Sequenced sample: PBMCs. This receptor was identified in a woman aged 40 to 49 in good health and CMV-seronegative.

The CDR3 is CASSLELSGRITDTQYF. The CDR3 DNA follows: TGTGCCAGCAGCTTGGAGCTATCGGGTCGGATCACAGATACGCAGTATTTT. The rearrangement links TRBV5-6 to TRBJ2-3; D ambiguous. Germline CDR1 is SGHDT and CDR2 is YYEEEE. This CDR3 region has 17 residues. Trimming cost V 0 bases and J 2 bases, with 16 bases left between them.